One T cell receptor (beta chain) is described in this entry. Which antigen it targets is not known. No much larger clone exists at a distance of one base, and base qualities are not known. These data come from a study of blood T cell repertoires in COVID-19 (dated by TCRdb to 2018 to 2021). Notes on the research overall: Samples from collaborators originated in the United States, Italy and Spain and spanned both the acute and convalescent phases of COVID-19. The material from the prospective study consisted of cDNA or gDNA derived from T cells, B-cell-depleted T cells, or PBMCs. The dataset comprised deeply sampled blood TCRbeta repertoires from subjects exposed to, actively infected with, or recovered from COVID-19. The repertoires were released in a freely available public database intended as a resource for research on the immune response to SARS-CoV-2. Samples came from the ongoing ImmuneRACE study (first 160 participants) plus 1,254 subjects from 6 global collaborators. Nearly every sample came with metadata listing a de-identified subject ID, COVID-19 status, age in years and sex. Where available, HLA class I and class II types were taken from metadata supplied by the sample provider and were not determined by assay-based typing. Paper-wide results and their limitations: The quantity of clinical and demographic metadata differed by source and by participant and was supplied without curation.

Enrolling through a virtual design, the prospective study's participants ranged in age from roughly 18 to 100 years and lived across some 22 United States geographic areas. In the prospective study, cohorts were assigned on the basis of participant-reported clinical history obtained from a screening survey and a study questionnaire. Recovered participants in ImmuneRACE Cohort 3 were defined by two consecutive negative NP/OP PCR tests, clearance by a healthcare professional, or resolution of symptoms. In the prospective study, whole blood, serum and a nasopharyngeal or oropharyngeal swab were collected from each participant by mobile phlebotomists. Additional blood draws and questionnaires over an approximately two-month period could optionally be provided by prospective study participants. Before DNA extraction, blood samples from the prospective study were shipped at room temperature or frozen.

V and J lose 0 bases and 1 base, and a span of 16 bases separates them. The germline V gene supplies CDR1 SGHTA and CDR2 FQGNSA. The CDR3 covers 17 residues, taking in both the cysteine and the phenylalanine. The DNA shown is the 51-base CDR3, in frame from base 1. TCRbeta CDR3 regions were amplified from genomic DNA using the immunoSEQ Assay, a bias-controlled multiplex PCR. On the authors' methods: Nucleated cell counts per sample were estimated from amplification of reference gene primers within the assay. Sequence reads were collapsed and filtered to measure the absolute abundance of every unique TCRbeta CDR3 rearrangement. For each sample, productive Simpson clonality was calculated as the square root of Simpson's diversity index across productive rearrangements. The table comes from immuneACCESS by way of TCRdb, which keeps in-frame sequences with V and J called. Part of the clones is missing from these tables; in studies checked, under half for an unresolved V gene and the rest for unknown reasons. Clonal size and the V and J genes are those of that table, whereas D and trimming came from the DNA. This sample comprises some 390,000 clones, more than 80% of them detected only once. The top ten clones comprise approximately 1.2% of the sample.

Here the chain combines TRBV7-2 and TRBJ2-7; the D gene is perhaps TRBD1, from 5 matching bases. The clonotype comes from a man aged 25 to 45 who had recovered from COVID-19. Sequencing was carried out using PBMCs or T cells enriched from blood (not recorded which). The sequenced DNA is TGTGCCAGCAGCTTAGCCCAGGGTCAGCTGACATCCTACGAGCAGTACTTC. This gives the protein CASSLAQGQLTSYEQYF.